Detailed here is one T cell receptor beta chain. This clonotype appeared many times. Its antigen is currently not known. No per-base quality is available; no much larger clone lies one base away. The library was produced with 5' RACE. The run used an Illumina MiSeq. Clones were called with MiXCR by TCRdb after fastp trimmed the public reads at Q25, and only in-frame beta chains were retained. All rows with the same CDR3 protein become a single entry with the most common DNA and genes. The sample table records tens of thousands of distinct CDR3 sequences; about 4.5% of these occur just once. The ten largest clones take up under 10% of the sample. The data are from a study of T cells of healthy individuals (dated by TCRdb to about 2018). CDR1 and CDR2, looked up from the germline V gene, are SQVTM and ANQGSEA. Spanning cysteine to phenylalanine, the CDR3 consists of 14 amino acids. Of all the DNA, just the CDR3 is kept, 42 bases in frame from base 1. Trimming costs V 6 bases and J 4 bases, and their ends lie 15 bases apart.

This TCR was recovered from a human donor in good health. The chain couples TRBV29-1 to TRBJ2-2; the D segment could be TRBD2, given 6 matching bases. The DNA is as follows: TGCAGCGTGGGGTCCGTCGGGGGCACCGGGGAGCTGTTTTTT. Its protein is CSVGSVGGTGELFF.